The T cell receptor beta chain described here comes from a study of T cell repertoires in cytomegalovirus infection. This clonotype was detected only a few times. TCRdb processed the reads anew with MiXCR; each CDR3 protein has one entry. The sample lists around 320,000 distinct CDR3 sequences, around 9.5% occurring once. The V end lost 8 bases, the J end lost 5 bases, and 20 bases lay between the germline ends. The CDR3 runs to 14 residues. CDR1 is DFQATT, CDR2 SNEGSKA, per germline (reference sequence). The receptor's source is a human donor in good health (CMV status not recorded). Some clones in this sample may be carry-over from other donors' samples. The sample consisted of PBMCs. The chain has TRBV20-1 and TRBJ2-3; the D is unclear. In nucleotides, the CDR3 is TGCAGTCCATCAGGACGGATCCGAGGAGATACGCAGTATTTT. Amino acids: CSPSGRIRGDTQYF.